What follows is one T cell receptor (beta chain) and its context. These data come from a study of cytomegalovirus exposure and HLA in healthy donors. Primers included in the PCR were 60 Vbeta and 13 Jbeta primers. Using immunoSEQ multiplex PCR, the repertoire was profiled, and TCRdb retains in-frame clones only, with some absent. The repertoire holds more than 90,000 clones, with 70% to 80% as singletons. The V end lost 6 bases, the J end lost 4 bases, and 12 bases lay between the germline ends. Germline V gene data show CDR1 as MNHEY and CDR2 as SMNVEV (reference sequence). The CDR3 runs 13 residues.

This receptor was taken from a woman aged 45-59 years in good health and CMV-seropositive. The gene calls are TRBV27 and TRBJ1-1, with a possible D match to TRBD1 (5 bases). The sequenced material came from PBMCs. In DNA, the CDR3 is TGTGCCAGCAGCTTCGGGACTGGCACTGAAGCTTTCTTT. Its translation is CASSFGTGTEAFF.